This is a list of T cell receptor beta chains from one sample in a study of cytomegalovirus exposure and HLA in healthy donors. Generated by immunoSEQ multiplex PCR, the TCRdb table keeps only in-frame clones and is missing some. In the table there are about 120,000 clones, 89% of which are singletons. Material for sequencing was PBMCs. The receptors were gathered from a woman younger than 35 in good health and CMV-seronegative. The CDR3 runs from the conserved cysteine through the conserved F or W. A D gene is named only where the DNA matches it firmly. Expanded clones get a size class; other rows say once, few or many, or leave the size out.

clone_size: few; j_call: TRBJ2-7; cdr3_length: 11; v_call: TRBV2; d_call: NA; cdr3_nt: TGTGCCAGCAGTGAAGCCAGGGTGCAGTACTTC; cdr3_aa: CASSEARVQYF
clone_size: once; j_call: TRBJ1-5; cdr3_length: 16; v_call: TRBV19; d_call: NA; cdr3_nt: TGTGCCAGTAGTACCCATCCCATAGATGGCAATCAGCCCCAGCATTTT; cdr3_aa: CASSTHPIDGNQPQHF
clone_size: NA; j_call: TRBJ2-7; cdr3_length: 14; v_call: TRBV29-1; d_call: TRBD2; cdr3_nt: TGCAGCGTTCTAGCGGGGGGGCTCTCCTACGAGCAGTACTTC; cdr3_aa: CSVLAGGLSYEQYF
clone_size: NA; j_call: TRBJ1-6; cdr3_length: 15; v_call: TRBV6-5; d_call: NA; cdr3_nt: TGTGCCAGCAGTCAAAATTCCAGGGGAAATTCACCCCTCCACTTT; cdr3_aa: CASSQNSRGNSPLHF
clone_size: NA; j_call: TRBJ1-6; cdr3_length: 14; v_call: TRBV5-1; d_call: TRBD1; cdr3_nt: TGCGCCAGCAGCTCCACAGGGGCCGATTCACCCCTCCACTTT; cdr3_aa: CASSSTGADSPLHF
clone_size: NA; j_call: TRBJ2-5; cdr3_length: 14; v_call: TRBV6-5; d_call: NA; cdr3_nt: TGTGCCAGCAGACGGACTGACCCTAGGGAGACCCAGTACTTC; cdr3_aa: CASRRTDPRETQYF
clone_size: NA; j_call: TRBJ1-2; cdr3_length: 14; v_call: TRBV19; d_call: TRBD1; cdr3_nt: TGTGCCAGTAGTGCCGGACAGGGGCCCTATGGCTACACCTTC; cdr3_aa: CASSAGQGPYGYTF
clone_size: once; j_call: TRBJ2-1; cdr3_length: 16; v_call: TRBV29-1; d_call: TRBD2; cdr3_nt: TGCAGCGTTGAAGATCATCGGCTAGCGGAAAACAATGAGCAGTTCTTC; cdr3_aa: CSVEDHRLAENNEQFF
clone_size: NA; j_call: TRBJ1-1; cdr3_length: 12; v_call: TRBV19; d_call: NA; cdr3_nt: TGTGCCAGTAGTGATCGGCGAGGTGAAGCTTTCTTT; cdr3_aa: CASSDRRGEAFF
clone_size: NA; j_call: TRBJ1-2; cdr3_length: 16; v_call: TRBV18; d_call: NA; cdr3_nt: TGTGCCAGCTCACCCGATTTATCCGGGACAAACTATGGCTACACCTTC; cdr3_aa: CASSPDLSGTNYGYTF
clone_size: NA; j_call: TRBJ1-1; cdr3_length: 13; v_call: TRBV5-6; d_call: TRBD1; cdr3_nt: TGTGCCAGCAGTACCGGACAGGGTTCTGAAGCTTTCTTT; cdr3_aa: CASSTGQGSEAFF
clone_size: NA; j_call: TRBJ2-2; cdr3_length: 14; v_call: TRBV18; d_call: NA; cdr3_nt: TGTGCCAGCTCACCACTGGGAGTCACCGGGGAGCTGTTTTTT; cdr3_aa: CASSPLGVTGELFF
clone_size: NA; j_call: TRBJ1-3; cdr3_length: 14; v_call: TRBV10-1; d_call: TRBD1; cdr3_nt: TGCGCCAGCAGCCCGGGACAGTTTACGGGCACCATATATTTT; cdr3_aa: CASSPGQFTGTIYF
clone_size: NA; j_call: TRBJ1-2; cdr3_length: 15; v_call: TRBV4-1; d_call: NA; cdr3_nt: TGCGCCAGCAGCCAGCCCCAGGCGAGAAACTATGGCTACACCTTC; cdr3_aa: CASSQPQARNYGYTF
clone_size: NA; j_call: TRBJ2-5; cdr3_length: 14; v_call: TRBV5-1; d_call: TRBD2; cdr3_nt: TGCGCCAGCAGCTTGGCTAGCGGGGAAGAGACCCAGTACTTC; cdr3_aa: CASSLASGEETQYF
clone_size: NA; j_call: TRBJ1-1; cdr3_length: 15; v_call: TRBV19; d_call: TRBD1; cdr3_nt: TGTGCCAGTACCGGGCGACAGGGAAGCGCTGATTCGGCTTTCTTT; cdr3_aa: CASTGRQGSADSAFF
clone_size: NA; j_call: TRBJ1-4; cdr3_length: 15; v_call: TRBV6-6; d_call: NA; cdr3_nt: TGTGCCAGCAGTTATGGGGGCCGAGCTAATGAAAAACTGTTTTTT; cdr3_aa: CASSYGGRANEKLFF
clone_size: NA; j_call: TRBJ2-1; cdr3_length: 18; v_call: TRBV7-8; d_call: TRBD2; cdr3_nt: TGTGCCAGCAGCCTATACCCCCGGGGGGTCATAACCTACAATGAGCAGTTCTTC; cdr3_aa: CASSLYPRGVITYNEQFF
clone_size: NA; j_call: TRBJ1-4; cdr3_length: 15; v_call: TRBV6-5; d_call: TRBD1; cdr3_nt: TGTGCCAGCAGTGCCTTGGACAGGGGAAATGAAAAACTGTTTTTT; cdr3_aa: CASSALDRGNEKLFF
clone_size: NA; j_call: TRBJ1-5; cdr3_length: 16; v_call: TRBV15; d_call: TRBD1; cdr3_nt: TGTGCCACCAGCAGAGCTACGACAGGGGGCAATCAGCCCCAGCATTTT; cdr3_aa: CATSRATTGGNQPQHF